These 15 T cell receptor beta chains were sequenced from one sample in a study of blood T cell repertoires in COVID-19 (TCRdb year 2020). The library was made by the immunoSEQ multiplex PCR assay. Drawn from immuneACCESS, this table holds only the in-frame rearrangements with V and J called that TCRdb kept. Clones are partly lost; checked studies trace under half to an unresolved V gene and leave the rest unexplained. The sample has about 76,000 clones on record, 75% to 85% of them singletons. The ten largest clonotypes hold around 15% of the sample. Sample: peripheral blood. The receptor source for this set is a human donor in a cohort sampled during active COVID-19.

The CDR3 DNA is TGTGCCAGCAGCCTCTCGGGAGGTGGCTACACCTTC. It yields the protein CASSLSGGGYTF. The rearrangement links TRBV12-3 or TRBV12-4 to TRBJ1-2, with D hard to call. V was cut by 6 bases and J by 7 bases, with 12 bases left in between. The CDR3 extends over 12 amino acids.

The CDR3 sequence: CASSYTDRSGQPQHF. The CDR3, as DNA: TGTGCCAGCAGTTACACAGACAGGTCTGGTCAGCCCCAGCATTTT. The V and J genes are TRBV6-6 and TRBJ1-5, with D maybe TRBD1 (6 bases). The germline V gene encodes CDR1 MNHNY and CDR2 SVGAGI (reference sequence). V gave up 2 bases and J gave up 6 bases, with 14 bases separating them. CDR3 length: 15 amino acids.

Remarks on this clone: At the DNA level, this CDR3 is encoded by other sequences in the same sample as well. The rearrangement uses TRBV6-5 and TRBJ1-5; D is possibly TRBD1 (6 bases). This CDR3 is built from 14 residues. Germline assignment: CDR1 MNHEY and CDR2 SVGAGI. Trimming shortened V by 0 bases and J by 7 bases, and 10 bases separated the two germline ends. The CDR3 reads CASSYSGGTQPQHF. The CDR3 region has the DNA TGTGCCAGCAGTTACTCGGGAGGGACACAGCCCCAGCATTTT.

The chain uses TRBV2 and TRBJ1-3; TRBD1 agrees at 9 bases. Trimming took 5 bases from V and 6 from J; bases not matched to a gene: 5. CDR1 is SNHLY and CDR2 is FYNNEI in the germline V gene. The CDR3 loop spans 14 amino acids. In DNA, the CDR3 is TGTGCCAGCAGTTTCGGGACAGGGCTAAACACCATATATTTT. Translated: CASSFGTGLNTIYF.

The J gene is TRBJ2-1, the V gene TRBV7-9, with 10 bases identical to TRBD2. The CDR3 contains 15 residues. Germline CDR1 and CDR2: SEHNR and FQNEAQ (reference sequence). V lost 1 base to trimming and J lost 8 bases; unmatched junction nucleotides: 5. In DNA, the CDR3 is TGTGCCAGCAGCTTAGATGAGCGGGAGGGTGATGAGCAGTTCTTC. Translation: CASSLDEREGDEQFF.

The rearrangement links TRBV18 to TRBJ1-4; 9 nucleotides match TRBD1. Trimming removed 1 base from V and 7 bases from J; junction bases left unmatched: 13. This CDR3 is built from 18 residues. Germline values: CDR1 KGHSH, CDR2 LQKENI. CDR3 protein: CASSPRPKDRGRIEKLFF. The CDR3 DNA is TGTGCCAGCTCACCACGGCCCAAGGACAGGGGTCGGATTGAAAAACTGTTTTTT.

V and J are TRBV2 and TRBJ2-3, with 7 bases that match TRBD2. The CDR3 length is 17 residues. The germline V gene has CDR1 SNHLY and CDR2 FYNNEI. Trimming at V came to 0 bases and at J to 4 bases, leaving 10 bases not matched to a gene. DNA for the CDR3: TGTGCCAGCAGTGAAGCCACCTTGGGCGGGGGACCAGATACGCAGTATTTT. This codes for CASSEATLGGGPDTQYF.

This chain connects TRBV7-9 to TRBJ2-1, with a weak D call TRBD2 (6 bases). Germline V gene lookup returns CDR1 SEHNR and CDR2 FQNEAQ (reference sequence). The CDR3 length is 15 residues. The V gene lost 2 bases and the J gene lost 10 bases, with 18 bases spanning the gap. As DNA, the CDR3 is TGTGCCAGCAGCTTACGTGGAAATTCTCGGGGGGAGCAGTTCTTC. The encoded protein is CASSLRGNSRGEQFF.

Here the CDR3 DNA reads TGTGCCAGCAGCTTATCCCGCCCGACAGGGAACACTGAAGCTTTCTTT. Its protein product is CASSLSRPTGNTEAFF. The rearrangement links TRBV7-9 to TRBJ1-1; D is perhaps TRBD1 (6 bases). Germline-derived CDR1 and CDR2 are SEHNR and FQNEAQ (reference sequence). The CDR3 consists of 16 residues. V was clipped by 2 bases and J by 1 base, with 14 bases between them.

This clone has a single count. The CDR3 DNA follows: TGTGCCAGCAGCCAACTACCGGGACTAGCGGGAGGTGGTTCCTACGAGCAGTACTTC. Translation gives CASSQLPGLAGGGSYEQYF. J is TRBJ2-7 and V is TRBV14, with TRBD2 identical over 15 bases. Trimming took 2 bases from V and 1 from J; bases not matched to a gene: 9. Germline lookup yields CDR1 SGHDN and CDR2 FVKESK. The CDR3 is 19 residues long.

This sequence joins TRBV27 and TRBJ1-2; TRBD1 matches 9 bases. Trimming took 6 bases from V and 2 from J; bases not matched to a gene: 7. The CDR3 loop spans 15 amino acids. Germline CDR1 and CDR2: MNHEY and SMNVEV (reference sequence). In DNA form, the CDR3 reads TGTGCCAGCAGACAGACAGGGGGGTCGAACTATGGCTACACCTTC. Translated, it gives CASRQTGGSNYGYTF.

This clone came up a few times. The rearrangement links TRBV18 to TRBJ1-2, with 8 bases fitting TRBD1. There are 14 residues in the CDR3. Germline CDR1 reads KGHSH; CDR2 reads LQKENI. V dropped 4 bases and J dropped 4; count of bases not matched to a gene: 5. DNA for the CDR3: TGTGCCAGCTCACGGGGACAGGCCCCCTATGGCTACACCTTC. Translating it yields CASSRGQAPYGYTF.

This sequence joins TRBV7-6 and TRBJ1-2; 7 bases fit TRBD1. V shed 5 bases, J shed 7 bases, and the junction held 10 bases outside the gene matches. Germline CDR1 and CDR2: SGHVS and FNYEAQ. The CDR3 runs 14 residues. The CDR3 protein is CASSLNRGEGGYTF. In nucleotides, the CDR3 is TGTGCCAGCAGCCTAAACAGGGGAGAGGGTGGCTACACCTTC.

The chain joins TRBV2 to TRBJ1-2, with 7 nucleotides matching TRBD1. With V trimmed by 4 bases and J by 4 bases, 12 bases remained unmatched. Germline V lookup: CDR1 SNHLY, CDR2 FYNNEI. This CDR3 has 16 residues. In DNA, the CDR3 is TGTGCCAGCAGTGGGGGTCGACAGGGTAGAGCCTATGGCTACACCTTC. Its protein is CASSGGRQGRAYGYTF.

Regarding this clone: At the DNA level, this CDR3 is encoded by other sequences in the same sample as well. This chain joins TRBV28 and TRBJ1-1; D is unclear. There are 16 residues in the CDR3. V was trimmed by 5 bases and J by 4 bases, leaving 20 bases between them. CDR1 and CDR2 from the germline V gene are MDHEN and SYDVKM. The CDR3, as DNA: TGTGCCAGCAGTCCCCCTCGTGGGAGGGTAGGCACTGAAGCTTTCTTT. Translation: CASSPPRGRVGTEAFF.